These 15 T cell receptor beta chains originate from one sample sequenced in a study of blood T cell repertoires in COVID-19. Using immunoSEQ multiplex PCR, the repertoire was profiled, and TCRdb retains in-frame clones only, with some absent. The sample lists tens of thousands of clones; 80% to 85% were seen once. The sequencing input was peripheral blood. These receptors were obtained from a woman of 80 years or more with acute or convalescent COVID-19.

The chain couples TRBV20-1 to TRBJ1-1, with D perhaps TRBD1 (5 bases). The CDR3 is 11 residues long. Trimming removed 3 bases at V and 7 bases at J, with 9 bases between. Germline CDR1 is DFQATT and CDR2 is SNEGSKA (reference sequence). In DNA form, the CDR3 reads TGCAGTGCTAGGGGACTTCGTGAAGCTTTCTTT. It encodes CSARGLREAFF.

The V call is TRBV10-1, the J call TRBJ1-2; D perhaps matches TRBD1 (6 bases). This CDR3 has 13 residues. V dropped 6 bases and J dropped 4 bases, with 12 bases sitting between them. In germline, CDR1 is WNHNN, CDR2 SYGVQD (reference sequence). CDR3 loop: CASRQGEGYGYTF. For the CDR3, the DNA is TGCGCCAGCAGACAGGGTGAAGGCTATGGCTACACCTTC.

The chain joins TRBV6-5 to TRBJ1-5; 9 nucleotides align to TRBD1. CDR3 length: 13 residues. Unmatched junction bases numbered 8, after V lost 11 bases and J lost 6 bases. Germline V gene data show CDR1 as MNHEY and CDR2 as SVGAGI. The chain's CDR3 is CAARTGAGQPQHF. Written as DNA, the CDR3 is TGTGCCGCCAGGACAGGGGCGGGTCAGCCCCAGCATTTT.

The chain uses TRBV7-9 and TRBJ2-3; D not resolved. There are 15 residues in the CDR3. Trimming stripped 1 base from V and 2 bases from J, with 10 bases between. Germline CDR1 reads SEHNR; CDR2 reads FQNEAQ (reference sequence). The CDR3 sequence is CASSLEGGITDTQYF. The CDR3 coding sequence is TGTGCCAGCAGCTTAGAAGGCGGAATCACAGATACGCAGTATTTT.

V gene TRBV19 combines with J gene TRBJ2-1; D is perhaps TRBD1 (7 bases). Germline V gene sequence: CDR1 LNHDA, CDR2 SQIVND (reference sequence). V shed 6 bases and J shed 4 bases, with 22 bases lying between them. The CDR3 loop spans 17 amino acids. The CDR3 protein is CASRSDIGGAGYNEQFF. In nucleotides, the CDR3 is TGTGCCAGTAGATCCGACATAGGGGGCGCGGGGTACAATGAGCAGTTCTTC.

The chain employs TRBV5-1 and TRBJ2-1; 7 bases match TRBD2. The length of the CDR3 is 12 residues. J gave up 9 bases and V 2 bases, and 2 bases lay outside the gene matches. The germline V gene encodes CDR1 SGHRS and CDR2 YFSETQ. For the CDR3, the DNA is TGCGCCAGCAGCTTATTAGCGGGTGAGCAGTTCTTC. The encoded protein is CASSLLAGEQFF.

The chain joins TRBV10-3 to TRBJ1-4; D perhaps matches TRBD1 (5 bases). CDR1 and CDR2 (germline): ENHRY, SYGVKD. The CDR3 totals 14 residues. V lost 6 bases to trimming and J lost 4 bases, with 12 bases between them. CDR3: CAISPDSLNEKLFF. The CDR3 region has the DNA TGTGCCATCAGCCCCGACAGTCTTAATGAAAAACTGTTTTTT.

The table lists this clone with a few counts. This chain links TRBV18 with TRBJ1-6; D is perhaps TRBD1 (6 bases). V dropped 6 bases and J dropped 5 bases, with 14 bases sitting between them. This CDR3 has 15 residues. Germline CDR1 is KGHSH and CDR2 is LQKENI. CDR3 residues: CASSETGLNNSPLHF. In DNA, the CDR3 is TGTGCCAGCTCGGAAACAGGGCTCAATAATTCACCCCTCCACTTT.

The V call is TRBV4-3, the J call TRBJ2-5, with TRBD2 matching over 9 bases. Per the germline V gene, CDR1 is LGHNA and CDR2 is YSLEER. The junction had 1 base not matched to a gene; V was cut back by 4 bases and J by 4 bases. CDR3 length: 13 amino acids. CDR3 in DNA: TGCGCCAGCAGCCTACTAGCGGGAGAGACCCAGTACTTC. This sequence encodes CASSLLAGETQYF.

The chain joins TRBV20-1 to TRBJ1-2, with a possible D match to TRBD1 (6 bases). V was shortened by 3 bases and J by 5 bases, with 22 bases between the two germline ends. CDR3 size: 16 residues. Germline values: CDR1 DFQATT, CDR2 SNEGSKA (reference sequence). CDR3 coding DNA: TGCAGTGCTAGTGGGGGGCAGTCCCCAAGTATATATGGCTACACCTTC. It is translated as CSASGGQSPSIYGYTF.

The V gene is TRBV7-2, the J gene TRBJ1-2, with TRBD1 identical over 9 bases. The germline gives CDR1 SGHTA, CDR2 FQGNSA. The CDR3 extends over 16 amino acids. The V gene end was trimmed by 1 base and the J gene end by 7 bases; junction bases not matched to a gene: 10. The CDR3 bases are TGTGCCAGCAGCTTAGTGGCCGGGGACAGGGCCCTTGGCTACACCTTC. It codes for CASSLVAGDRALGYTF.

V usage is TRBV29-1 and J usage is TRBJ2-6, with D unresolved. V lost 5 bases to trimming and J lost 0 bases, with 5 bases between them. Germline loops: CDR1 SQVTM, CDR2 ANQGSEA. The CDR3 is 13 amino acids. CDR3 sequence reads: CSVQSSGANVLTF. For the CDR3, the DNA is TGCAGCGTTCAGTCCTCTGGGGCCAACGTCCTGACTTTC.

The chain carries TRBV5-1 and TRBJ2-1, with D possibly being TRBD1 (5 bases). There are 15 residues in the CDR3. Germline CDR1 SGHRS, CDR2 YFSETQ. Trimming left V 4 bases short and J 9 bases short, with 20 bases between. CDR3 DNA: TGCGCCAGCAGCCCCGCGGCAGGGTTGAGCAGTGAGCAGTTCTTC. It is translated as CASSPAAGLSSEQFF.

The chain joins TRBV27 to TRBJ1-2; 8 nucleotides match TRBD1. J gave up 7 bases and V 5 bases, and 12 bases lay outside the gene matches. CDR1 is MNHEY, CDR2 SMNVEV, per germline (reference sequence). The CDR3 is made up of 15 amino acids. The CDR3 nucleotides read TGTGCCAGCAGTCCCGACAGGGGTGGGTGGATTGGCTACACCTTC. Translation gives CASSPDRGGWIGYTF.

The V call is TRBV25-1, the J call TRBJ1-1; D ambiguous. The CDR3 consists of 13 residues. The V gene lost 7 bases and the J gene lost 3 bases, with 12 bases spanning the gap. Germline loops: CDR1 MGHDK, CDR2 SYGVNS. CDR3: CASTFTADTEAFF. CDR3 nucleotide sequence: TGTGCCAGCACCTTCACAGCGGACACTGAAGCTTTCTTT.